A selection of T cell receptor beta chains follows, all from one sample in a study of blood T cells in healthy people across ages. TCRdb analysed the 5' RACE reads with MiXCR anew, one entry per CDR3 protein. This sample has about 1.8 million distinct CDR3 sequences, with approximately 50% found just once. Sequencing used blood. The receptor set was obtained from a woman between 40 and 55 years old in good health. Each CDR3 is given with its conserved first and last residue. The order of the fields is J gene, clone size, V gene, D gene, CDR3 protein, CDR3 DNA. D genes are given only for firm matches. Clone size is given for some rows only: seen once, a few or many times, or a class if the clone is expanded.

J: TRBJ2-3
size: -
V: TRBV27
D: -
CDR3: CASSLGGLMISSTDTQYF
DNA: TGTGCCAGCAGTTTGGGGGGACTGATGATCTCTAGCACAGATACGCAGTATTTT

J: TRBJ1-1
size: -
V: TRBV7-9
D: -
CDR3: CASSFGETEAFF
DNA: TGTGCCAGCAGCTTCGGGGAGACTGAAGCTTTCTTT

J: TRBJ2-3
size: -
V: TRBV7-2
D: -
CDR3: CASSLTPLSDTRYF
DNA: TGTGCCAGCAGCTTAACTCCTTTGTCAGATACGCGGTATTTT

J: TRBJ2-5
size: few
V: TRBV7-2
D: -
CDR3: CASSPQSRRGLRGETQYF
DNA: TGTGCCAGCAGCCCCCAATCCCGACGGGGACTAAGGGGGGAGACCCAGTACTTC

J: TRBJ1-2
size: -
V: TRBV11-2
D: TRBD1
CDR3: CASSLMGPGTGGKYGYTF
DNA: TGTGCCAGCAGCTTAATGGGCCCCGGGACAGGGGGCAAATATGGCTACACCTTC

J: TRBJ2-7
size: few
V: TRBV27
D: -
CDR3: CASSPHLDALYEQYF
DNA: TGTGCCAGCAGTCCCCACCTCGACGCTCTCTACGAGCAGTACTTC

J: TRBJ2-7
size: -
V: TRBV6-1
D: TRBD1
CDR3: CASSFRPGQGSEQYF
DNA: TGTGCCAGCAGTTTCCGACCGGGACAGGGGAGCGAGCAGTACTTC

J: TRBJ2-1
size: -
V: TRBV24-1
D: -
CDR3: CATSGLYSYNEQFF
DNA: TGTGCCACCAGTGGCCTATACTCCTACAATGAGCAGTTCTTC

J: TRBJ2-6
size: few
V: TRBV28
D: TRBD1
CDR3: CASNPGQGSSGANVLTF
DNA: TGTGCCAGCAACCCGGGACAGGGAAGCTCTGGGGCCAACGTCCTGACTTTC

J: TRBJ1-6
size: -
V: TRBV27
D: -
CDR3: CASSPPGQHSPLHF
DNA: TGTGCCAGCAGTCCTCCCGGACAGCATTCACCCCTCCACTTT

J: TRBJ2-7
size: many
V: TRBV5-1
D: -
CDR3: CASSLVPDSYEQYF
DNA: TGTGCCAGCAGCTTAGTGCCAGACTCCTACGAGCAGTACTTC

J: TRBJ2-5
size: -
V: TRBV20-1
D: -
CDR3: CSASTGTQQETQYF
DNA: TGCAGTGCCAGTACCGGGACACAACAAGAGACCCAGTACTTC